The 18 T cell receptor beta chains listed next were all sequenced from one sample in a study of cytomegalovirus exposure and HLA in healthy donors. Profiled with immunoSEQ multiplex PCR; TCRdb holds only in-frame clones, not every one. Among 100,000 to 150,000 clones listed, about 88% were seen once. The sample taken for sequencing was PBMCs. The origin of the receptors is a woman younger than 35 in good health and CMV-seronegative.

This chain joins TRBV11-3 and TRBJ2-2; D possibly corresponds to TRBD2 (6 bases). The CDR3 contains 14 residues. CDR1 is SGHNT, CDR2 YENEEA, per germline. Deletions cut 5 bases from V and 6 bases from J, with 13 bases between. The CDR3 DNA follows: TGTGCCAGCAGCGGCGGGGTGGGACCCGGGGAGCTGTTTTTT. Encoded protein: CASSGGVGPGELFF.

This chain connects TRBV7-8 to TRBJ1-4; TRBD1 aligns across 9 bases. Germline V gene data show CDR1 as SGHVS and CDR2 as FQNEAQ. V trimming: 5 bases; J trimming: 9 bases; junction bases outside the gene matches: 7. The CDR3 length is 14 residues. As DNA, the CDR3 is TGTGCCAGCAGCCCCCGGGACAGGGACCAAAAACTGTTTTTT. It encodes CASSPRDRDQKLFF.

The CDR3 bases are TGTGCCAGCAGGGATGGACTATTCCCCGGGGAGCTGTTTTTT. It codes for CASRDGLFPGELFF. The rearrangement links TRBV7-3 to TRBJ2-2; a possible D gene is TRBD2 (6 bases). The length of the CDR3 is 14 residues. V gave up 6 bases and J gave up 6 bases, with 14 bases separating them. CDR1 is SGHTA, CDR2 FQGTGA, per germline.

The genes are TRBV5-6 and TRBJ1-2; the D gene is possibly TRBD1 (5 bases). Germline V gene lookup returns CDR1 SGHDT and CDR2 YYEEEE. The CDR3 totals 13 residues. Deletions cut 5 bases from V and 8 bases from J, with 16 bases between. The CDR3 DNA is TGTGCCAGCAGGAGGAGCGGGGGAGGCGGCTACACCTTC. Protein sequence: CASRRSGGGGYTF.

The V and J genes are TRBV5-1 and TRBJ2-1, with 7 positions matching TRBD2. J was trimmed by 10 bases and V by 0 bases; bases with no gene match: 4. Germline V gene lookup returns CDR1 SGHRS and CDR2 YFSETQ. This CDR3 comprises 13 residues. CDR3 DNA: TGCGCCAGCAGCTTGGGACTAGCCACCGAGCAGTTCTTC. It is translated as CASSLGLATEQFF.

The genes are TRBV2 and TRBJ2-5; unclear D gene. Deletions cut 7 bases from V and 3 bases from J, with 12 bases between. The CDR3 has 13 amino acids. CDR1 SNHLY and CDR2 FYNNEI come from the germline V gene. In nucleotides, the CDR3 is TGTGCCAGCATAGAGACTCGGAAAGAGACCCAGTACTTC. It translates to CASIETRKETQYF.

V and J are TRBV29-1 and TRBJ1-2; the D is unclear. The V gene's germline CDR1 is SQVTM and CDR2 ANQGSEA. V lost 6 bases and J 6 bases, leaving 11 bases between the germline ends. The CDR3 has 11 residues. CDR3 nucleotide sequence: TGCAGCGTCGAGCAATCCCATGGCTACACCTTC. It yields the protein CSVEQSHGYTF.

V gene TRBV5-5 combines with J gene TRBJ2-1; D is possibly TRBD2 (5 bases). The V and J ends lost 4 bases and 6 bases respectively, with 20 bases between them. The CDR3 totals 16 residues. Germline-derived CDR1 and CDR2 are SGHKS and YYEKEE (reference sequence). CDR3 in amino acids: CASSGRRGGGVNEQFF. CDR3 coding DNA: TGTGCCAGCAGCGGACGGAGAGGTGGAGGAGTCAATGAGCAGTTCTTC.

The chain links TRBV5-4 to TRBJ1-1, with 8 bases matching TRBD1. Germline V gene data show CDR1 as SGHNT and CDR2 as YYREEE (reference sequence). CDR3 length: 15 residues. V lost 1 base to trimming and J lost 1 base; unmatched junction nucleotides: 3. This chain's CDR3 is CASSLSGTGNTEAFF. The CDR3 nucleotides are TGTGCCAGCAGCTTGTCGGGGACAGGGAACACTGAAGCTTTCTTT.

This clone was seen once. J is TRBJ2-7 and V is TRBV7-8; TRBD1 agrees at 7 bases. Per germline, CDR1 SGHVS and CDR2 FQNEAQ. The length of the CDR3 is 15 residues. The junction had 3 bases not matched to a gene; V was cut back by 0 bases and J by 1 base. CDR3 coding DNA: TGTGCCAGCAGCTTAGCGGGCAGGGGGTCCTACGAGCAGTACTTC. Translation: CASSLAGRGSYEQYF.

The chain carries TRBV13 and TRBJ2-7; 10 bases map to TRBD2. The trim removed 5 bases at V and 4 bases at J, leaving 8 bases unmatched. Germline CDR1 is PRHDT and CDR2 is FYEKMQ (reference sequence). The CDR3 is made up of 15 amino acids. CDR3 sequence reads: CASSTTSGARYEQYF. CDR3 sequence (DNA): TGTGCCAGCAGCACCACTAGCGGGGCTAGGTACGAGCAGTACTTC.

The rearrangement joins TRBV5-1 to TRBJ1-2; 7 positions agree with TRBD1. V shed 7 bases, J shed 1 base, and the junction held 7 bases outside the gene matches. Looked up from germline, CDR1 is SGHRS and CDR2 is YFSETQ. The CDR3 contains 14 residues. This chain's CDR3 is CASRLGTDNYGYTF. In DNA form, the CDR3 reads TGCGCCAGCCGATTGGGGACAGATAACTATGGCTACACCTTC. The variable domain in full, with the rest retrieved from reference TRBV5-1 and TRBJ1-2, is KAGVTQTPRYLIKTRGQQVTLSCSPISGHRSVSWYQQTPGQGLQFLFEYFSETQRNKGNFPGRFSGRQFSNSRSEMNVSTLELGDSALYLCASRLGTDNYGYTFGSGTRLTVV.

V gene TRBV6-5 combines with J gene TRBJ2-3, with 7 nucleotides matching TRBD2. The CDR3 length is 15 residues. Trimming at V came to 0 bases and at J to 5 bases, leaving 5 bases not matched to a gene. Germline CDR1 reads MNHEY; CDR2 reads SVGAGI. The CDR3 loop is CASSYSETGGDTQYF. The CDR3 bases are TGTGCCAGCAGTTACTCTGAGACGGGAGGAGATACGCAGTATTTT.

The CDR3 bases are TGTGCCAGCAAAGAGGCTGGCTCAATCTACGAGCAGTACTTC. Translation: CASKEAGSIYEQYF. The rearrangement joins TRBV25-1 to TRBJ2-7; D is undetermined. V was shortened by 7 bases and J by 3 bases, with 16 bases between the two germline ends. From germline, CDR1 is MGHDK and CDR2 SYGVNS. The CDR3 has 14 residues.

The chain carries TRBV9 and TRBJ2-1; TRBD2 matches 7 bases. After removal of 7 bases from V and 1 base from J, the junction contained 8 bases not matched to a gene. There are 15 residues in the CDR3. CDR1 is SGDLS, CDR2 YYNGEE, per germline. The CDR3 reads CASGEAGSSYNEQFF. CDR3 nucleotide sequence: TGTGCCAGCGGGGAAGCGGGGTCTTCCTACAATGAGCAGTTCTTC.

V gene TRBV9 combines with J gene TRBJ1-3; unclear D gene. V lost 4 bases to trimming and J lost 0 bases, with 11 bases between them. Germline-derived CDR1 and CDR2 are SGDLS and YYNGEE. The CDR3 is 15 residues long. In DNA form, the CDR3 reads TGTGCCAGCAGCCCGCGGCCGATCTCTGGAAACACCATATATTTT. This encodes CASSPRPISGNTIYF.

This sequence joins TRBV9 and TRBJ2-1; 7 nucleotides match TRBD2. Germline-derived CDR1 and CDR2 are SGDLS and YYNGEE. V was clipped by 3 bases and J by 0 bases; unmatched bases: 12. The CDR3 is 18 amino acids. This chain's CDR3 is CASSASIGERGSYNEQFF. In DNA form, the CDR3 reads TGTGCCAGCAGCGCCTCCATAGGTGAGCGGGGCTCCTACAATGAGCAGTTCTTC. Looking up the rest from reference TRBV9 and TRBJ2-1 gives the full variable domain: DSGVTQTPKHLITATGQRVTLRCSPRSGDLSVYWYQQSLDQGLQFLIQYYNGEERAKGNILERFSAQQFPDLHSELNLSSLELGDSALYFCASSASIGERGSYNEQFFGPGTRLTVL.

This clone was counted once. The chain employs TRBV11-3 and TRBJ2-7, with 7 bases matching TRBD1. This CDR3 comprises 14 residues. Germline V gene lookup returns CDR1 SGHNT and CDR2 YENEEA. V dropped 4 bases and J dropped 4; count of bases not matched to a gene: 7. The chain's CDR3 is CASSSPTRGYEQYF. CDR3 nucleotide sequence: TGTGCCAGCAGCTCGCCAACCAGGGGGTACGAGCAGTACTTC. Supplemented by reference TRBV11-3 and TRBJ2-7, the full variable domain reads EAGVVQSPRYKIIEKKQPVAFWCNPISGHNTLYWYLQNLGQGPELLIRYENEEAVDDSQLPKDRFSAERLKGVDSTLKIQPAELGDSAVYLCASSSPTRGYEQYFGPGTRLTVT.